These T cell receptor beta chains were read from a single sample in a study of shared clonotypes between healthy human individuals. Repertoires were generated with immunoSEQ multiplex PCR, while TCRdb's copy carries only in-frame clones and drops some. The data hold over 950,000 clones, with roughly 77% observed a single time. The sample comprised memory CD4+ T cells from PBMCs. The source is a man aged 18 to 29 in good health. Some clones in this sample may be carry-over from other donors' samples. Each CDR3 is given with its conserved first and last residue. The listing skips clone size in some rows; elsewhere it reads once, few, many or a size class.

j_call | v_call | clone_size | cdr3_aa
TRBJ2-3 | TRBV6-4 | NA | CASSPGLADATDTQYF
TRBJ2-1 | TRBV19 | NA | CASSTIGRYNEQFF
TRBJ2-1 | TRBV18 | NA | CASSPRGSYNEQFF
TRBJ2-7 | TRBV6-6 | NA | CASNAGDRGYYEQYF
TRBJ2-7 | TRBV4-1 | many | CASSVTLTSGSSYEQYF
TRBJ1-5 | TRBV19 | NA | CASRSAGGGQPQHF
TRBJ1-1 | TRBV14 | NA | CASSQGFSITEAFF
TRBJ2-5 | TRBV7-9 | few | CASSSGTSGREQYF
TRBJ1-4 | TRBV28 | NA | CASRAGGFNEKLFF
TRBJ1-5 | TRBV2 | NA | CASSGDVGNQPQHF
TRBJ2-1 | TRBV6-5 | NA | CASSSGTSEIYEQFF
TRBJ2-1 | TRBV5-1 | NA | CASSLGAGGTSYNEQFF
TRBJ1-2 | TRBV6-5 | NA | CASGPWEGDVNGYTF
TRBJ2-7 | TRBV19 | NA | CASSGAVAGGYEQYF
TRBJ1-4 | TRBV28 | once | CASSFRSQATNEKLFF
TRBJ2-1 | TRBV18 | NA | CASSAGTNSYNEQFF
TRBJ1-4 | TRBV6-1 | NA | CASREKGATNEKLFF
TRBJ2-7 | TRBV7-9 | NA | CASSFYPYEQYF
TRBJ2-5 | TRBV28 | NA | CASQEAQETQYF
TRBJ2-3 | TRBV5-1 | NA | CASSLVGTRLTDTQYF
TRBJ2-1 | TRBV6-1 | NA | CASSEDPSSYNEQFF
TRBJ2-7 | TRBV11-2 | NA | CASKAGTSAALAAYEQYF
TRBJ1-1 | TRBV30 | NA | CAWQRIGGAFF